These 26 T cell receptor beta chains originate from one sample sequenced in a study of T cells after yellow fever vaccination. Via MiXCR, TCRdb re-called the 5' RACE reads, giving one row per CDR3 protein. This repertoire shows about 120,000 distinct CDR3 sequences, about 7.8% found once; its top ten account for roughly 2.8%. Sequences were derived from CD4+ T cells sorted from PBMCs, sampled about 49 days after the first yellow fever vaccination. These receptors all stem from a man between 18 and 29 years old who received the YFV17D yellow fever vaccine.

The gene calls are TRBV4-3 and TRBJ2-2; 10 bases line up with TRBD2. Germline CDR1 and CDR2: LGHNA and YSLEER. This CDR3 is 16 amino acids long. The V segment lost 2 bases and the J segment 5 bases; nucleotides outside the gene matches: 5. CDR3 in amino acids: CASSQNSGGFTGELFF. In DNA form, the CDR3 reads TGCGCCAGCAGCCAAAATAGCGGGGGGTTTACCGGGGAGCTGTTTTTT.

This sequence joins TRBV10-3 and TRBJ2-3, with TRBD2 identical over 11 bases. CDR1 and CDR2 from the germline V gene are ENHRY and SYGVKD. The V and J ends lost 8 bases and 5 bases, in that order; junction bases with no gene match: 9. CDR3 length: 15 residues. DNA of the CDR3: TGTGCCATCCAGAGGACTAGCGGGCTTCAAGATACGCAGTATTTT. It codes for CAIQRTSGLQDTQYF.

This clonotype turned up a few times. V and J are TRBV20-1 and TRBJ2-2; a weak D match, TRBD2 (6 bases). Trimming cost V 1 base and J 1 base, with 16 bases left between them. CDR1 is DFQATT and CDR2 is SNEGSKA in the germline V gene (reference sequence). The CDR3 contains 17 residues. The CDR3 DNA follows: TGCAGTGCTAGAGTTATCGCGGGGCAGGGGAACACCGGGGAGCTGTTTTTT. It yields the protein CSARVIAGQGNTGELFF.

This clonotype was observed many times. The chain employs TRBV11-3 and TRBJ2-1; TRBD1 matches at 7 bases. Trimming took 5 bases from V and 4 from J; bases not matched to a gene: 5. This CDR3 has 14 amino acids. CDR1 is SGHNT and CDR2 is YENEEA in the germline V gene. In DNA form, the CDR3 reads TGTGCCAGCAGCCGCTGGGACAGATACAATGAGCAGTTCTTC. It translates to CASSRWDRYNEQFF. Full variable domain (rest looked up from reference TRBV11-3 and TRBJ2-1): EAGVVQSPRYKIIEKKQPVAFWCNPISGHNTLYWYLQNLGQGPELLIRYENEEAVDDSQLPKDRFSAERLKGVDSTLKIQPAELGDSAVYLCASSRWDRYNEQFFGPGTRLTVL.

The sample holds many counts of this clonotype. The chain carries TRBV20-1 and TRBJ2-5, with TRBD2 as a possible D gene (6 bases). Trimming took 6 bases from V and 4 from J, leaving 18 bases between them. The CDR3 is 14 amino acids. Per the germline V gene, CDR1 is DFQATT and CDR2 is SNEGSKA (reference sequence). CDR3 bases: TGCAGTGCAACAATAACTAGCTTTGGAGAGACCCAGTACTTC. Amino acid sequence: CSATITSFGETQYF.

This clonotype was observed a handful of times. The chain couples TRBV19 to TRBJ2-3, with D tentatively TRBD1 or TRBD2 (5 bases each). The CDR3 runs 13 residues. V gave up 4 bases and J gave up 4 bases, with 9 bases separating them. Per the germline V gene, CDR1 is LNHDA and CDR2 is SQIVND (reference sequence). The CDR3 coding sequence is TGTGCCAGTAGTACGGGGCAGTCAGATACGCAGTATTTT. Protein sequence: CASSTGQSDTQYF.

This clonotype has a count of ten or more. V gene TRBV6-1 combines with J gene TRBJ1-5; no firm D call. CDR1 and CDR2 (germline): MNHNS, SASEGT. Trimming removed 3 bases at V and 5 bases at J, with 8 bases between. The CDR3 is 13 residues long. The CDR3 loop reads CASSETTYQPQHF. For the CDR3, the DNA is TGTGCCAGCAGTGAGACAACTTATCAGCCCCAGCATTTT.

Remarks on this clonotype: A clone one base away is much larger, so this may be a read error. This sequence joins TRBV20-1 and TRBJ2-5; D call uncertain. The germline gives CDR1 DFQATT, CDR2 SNEGSKA (reference sequence). There are 12 residues in the CDR3. The chain's CDR3 is CSARTGQETKYF. CDR3 sequence (DNA): TGCAGTGCTAGGACTGGCCAAGAGACCAAGTACTTC.

This clonotype was seen a handful of times. The chain has TRBV5-4 and TRBJ2-7; D may match TRBD1 or TRBD2 (5 bases each). CDR3 length: 15 amino acids. Trimming cost V 1 base and J 4 bases, with 15 bases left between them. Germline CDR1 is SGHNT and CDR2 is YYREEE (reference sequence). The CDR3 region has the DNA TGTGCCAGCAGCTTGTTGTGGGACGGGCAATACGAGCAGTACGTC. As protein: CASSLLWDGQYEQYV.

This clonotype came up many times. This rearrangement joins TRBV7-8 to TRBJ2-2; 10 bases map to TRBD2. The CDR3 extends over 16 amino acids. CDR1 is SGHVS and CDR2 is FQNEAQ in the germline V gene. J was trimmed by 4 bases and V by 5 bases; bases with no gene match: 7. CDR3 nucleotide sequence: TGTGCCAGCAGCCCCTTAGCGGGGGGAGGCACCGGGGAGCTGTTTTTT. As protein: CASSPLAGGGTGELFF. The variable domain in full, with the rest retrieved from reference TRBV7-8 and TRBJ2-2, is GAGVSQSPRYKVAKRGQDVALRCDPISGHVSLFWYQQALGQGPEFLTYFQNEAQLDKSGLPSDRFFAERPEGSVSTLKIQRTQQEDSAVYLCASSPLAGGGTGELFFGEGSRLTVL.

This clonotype was detected many times. At one end, the junction sequence differs from germline, possibly due to a read error. DNA of the CDR3: TGTGCCAGCAGCTCGATGGACAGGGAAGGTTTCTTT. Protein: CASSSMDREGFF. The chain links TRBV13 to TRBJ1-1; 8 nucleotides agree with TRBD1. Germline assignment: CDR1 PRHDT and CDR2 FYEKMQ (reference sequence). The CDR3 consists of 12 residues.

This clonotype was recorded at least ten times. The chain combines TRBV29-1 with TRBJ2-1; D may match TRBD1 or TRBD2 (6 bases each). Germline V CDR1 and CDR2: SQVTM, ANQGSEA. This CDR3 is built from 17 residues. V was shortened by 0 bases and J by 0 bases, with 15 bases between the two germline ends. The CDR3 region is CSVEDLGGSSSYNEQFF. CDR3 sequence (DNA): TGCAGCGTTGAAGATCTGGGGGGCTCCAGCTCCTACAATGAGCAGTTCTTC.

This clonotype appeared many times. V and J are TRBV2 and TRBJ1-2, with 7 bases aligning to TRBD1. Per germline, CDR1 SNHLY and CDR2 FYNNEI. V was clipped by 6 bases and J by 5 bases; unmatched bases: 9. This CDR3 has 14 residues. CDR3 sequence (DNA): TGTGCCAGCAGGGACAGGCGGTTATTTTATGGCTACACCTTC. Translation gives CASRDRRLFYGYTF.

This clonotype showed up many times. This chain connects TRBV7-8 to TRBJ2-3; D remains ambiguous. Germline CDR1 and CDR2: SGHVS and FQNEAQ. The CDR3 has 13 amino acids. Between the trimmed V and J ends, which lost 5 bases and 5 bases, there was a span of 11 bases. In nucleotides, the CDR3 is TGTGCCAGCAGCCAGGACGTGGGAGATACGCAGTATTTT. Its protein product is CASSQDVGDTQYF.

This clonotype was seen only a few times. The chain links TRBV18 to TRBJ2-7; the D gene is possibly TRBD2 (6 bases). The length of the CDR3 is 14 residues. Germline lookup yields CDR1 KGHSH and CDR2 LQKENI. V lost 3 bases, J lost 6 bases, and 15 bases lay in between. The CDR3 protein is CASSPRIGGFEQYV. CDR3 nucleotide sequence: TGTGCCAGCTCACCCCGAATAGGAGGGTTCGAGCAGTACGTC.

This clonotype was observed at least ten times. The chain joins TRBV4-3 to TRBJ2-5; D unclear. CDR3 length: 14 residues. V lost 0 bases, J lost 5 bases, and 10 bases lay in between. CDR1 LGHNA and CDR2 YSLEER come from the germline V gene. The CDR3 sequence: CASSQDAQEETQYF. CDR3 coding DNA: TGCGCCAGCAGCCAAGATGCCCAGGAGGAGACCCAGTACTTC.

The chain employs TRBV7-3 and TRBJ2-5, with D possibly being TRBD1 (6 bases). The CDR3 runs 13 residues. From germline, CDR1 is SGHTA and CDR2 FQGTGA. Deletions cut 11 bases from V and 4 bases from J, with 17 bases between. This CDR3 is CAVKGGRVETQYF. In nucleotides, the CDR3 is TGTGCCGTAAAAGGGGGAAGAGTAGAGACCCAGTACTTC.

With respect to this clonotype: The junction departs from the called germline gene at one end, perhaps through a read error. The rearrangement joins TRBV5-4 to TRBJ1-6, with TRBD1 matching over 9 bases. CDR3 length equals 13 residues. Germline CDR1 is SGHNT and CDR2 is YYREEE (reference sequence). CDR3 protein: CDSRDRDNSPLHF. CDR3 bases: TGTGACAGCCGGGACAGGGATAATTCACCCCTCCACTTT.

This clonotype was seen repeatedly, ten times or more. This chain uses TRBV7-3 with TRBJ2-2; D gene uncertain. The V gene's germline CDR1 is SGHTA and CDR2 FQGTGA. CDR3 length: 14 amino acids. V was shortened by 5 bases and J by 4 bases, with 11 bases between the two germline ends. Here the CDR3 reads CASSLGPSTGELFF. In DNA, the CDR3 is TGTGCCAGCAGCCTTGGACCGTCCACCGGGGAGCTGTTTTTT.

The rearrangement uses TRBV18 and TRBJ1-2; TRBD1 matches at 8 bases. The CDR3 contains 15 residues. The germline V gene has CDR1 KGHSH and CDR2 LQKENI. Trimming removed 3 bases from V and 3 bases from J; junction bases left unmatched: 6. Written as DNA, the CDR3 is TGTGCCAGCTCACCGGGCTTGACAGGGGACTATGGCTACACCTTC. Its translation is CASSPGLTGDYGYTF. Based on the CDR3 plus reference TRBV18 and TRBJ1-2, the full variable domain is NAGVMQNPRHLVRRRGQEARLRCSPMKGHSHVYWYRQLPEEGLKFMVYLQKENIIDESGMPKERFSAEFPKEGPSILRIQQVVRGDSAAYFCASSPGLTGDYGYTFGSGTRLTVV.

Many counts were recorded for this clonotype. The chain joins TRBV5-1 to TRBJ2-7; 8 nucleotides line up with TRBD1. V shed 0 bases and J 5 bases; nucleotides not matched to a gene: 4. Germline V gene sequence: CDR1 SGHRS, CDR2 YFSETQ. The length of the CDR3 is 14 residues. The CDR3 protein is CASSLEGQVHEQYF. The DNA of the CDR3 is TGCGCCAGCAGCTTGGAGGGACAGGTCCACGAGCAGTACTTC.

This clonotype was detected ten times or more. This chain links TRBV6-2 or TRBV6-3 with TRBJ2-5; D ambiguous. Trimming pared 2 bases from V and 3 bases from J, leaving 7 bases between. CDR1 is MNHEY, CDR2 SVGEGT, per germline. This CDR3 has 13 amino acids. The DNA of the CDR3 is TGTGCCAGCAGTTACGACCGCAAAGAGACCCAGTACTTC. Its translation is CASSYDRKETQYF.

In this sample, this clonotype turned up many times. The gene calls are TRBV3-1 and TRBJ2-3, with D possibly TRBD2 on 5 matching bases. The CDR3 contains 15 residues. Per the germline V gene, CDR1 is LGHDT and CDR2 is YNNKEL (reference sequence). The V end was cut by 1 base, the J end by 0 bases, with 8 bases between. Here the CDR3 reads CASSQASGSTDTQYF. DNA of the CDR3: TGTGCCAGCAGCCAAGCCAGCGGTAGCACAGATACGCAGTATTTT.

This clonotype was seen a single time. Since a much larger clone is just one base distant, this may be a read error. V usage is TRBV6-1 and J usage is TRBJ1-1; TRBD1 aligns across 8 bases. V dropped 6 bases and J dropped 5; count of bases not matched to a gene: 8. The CDR3 has 14 residues. Looked up from germline, CDR1 is MNHNS and CDR2 is SASEGT. CDR3 in DNA: TGTGCCAGCAGACGCCTGGACAGGGCAACTGAAGCTTTCTTT. Its protein product is CASRRLDRATEAFF.

This clonotype was detected many times. J is TRBJ2-5 and V is TRBV7-2; perhaps TRBD1 as D (5 bases). V was cut by 6 bases and J by 2 bases, with 13 bases left in between. Germline V gene lookup returns CDR1 SGHTA and CDR2 FQGNSA. The CDR3 has 14 amino acids. The CDR3 bases are TGTGCCAGCAGGTTCAAGGGGCCTCAAGAGACCCAGTACTTC. This sequence encodes CASRFKGPQETQYF.

The table lists this clonotype with many counts. The chain combines TRBV28 with TRBJ1-5; D is unresolved. CDR1 is MDHEN and CDR2 is SYDVKM in the germline V gene. With 3 bases removed from V and 8 bases from J, the gap between germline ends came to 5 bases. The CDR3 is 11 amino acids. The CDR3 DNA is TGTGCCAGCAGTTTTCGAGAGCCCCAGCATTTT. Protein sequence: CASSFREPQHF. Complete variable domain (other parts from reference TRBV28 and TRBJ1-5): DVKVTQSSRYLVKRTGEKVFLECVQDMDHENMFWYRQDPGLGLRLIYFSYDVKMKEKGDIPEGYSVSREKKERFSLILESASTNQTSMYLCASSFREPQHFGDGTRLSIL.